These 17 T cell receptor beta chains share one sample of origin, sequenced in a study of T cells in Graves' hyperthyroidism and ophthalmopathy. TCR beta CDR3 regions were amplified from RNA transcripts. Carried out on the TCR CDR3, a first-round RT-PCR used the HTBI primer set. Each CDR3 protein gets one entry after TCRdb re-called the multiplex PCR reads with MiXCR. The sample includes roughly 300,000 distinct CDR3 sequences, about 15% seen only once; the top ten take 20% to 25%. Material: blood. The receptors derive from a woman under 40 with Graves' hyperthyroidism.

Comments on this clonotype: With a much larger clone just one base away, this may be a read error. The chain uses TRBV7-6 and TRBJ2-3; 13 positions agree with TRBD2. The germline V gene has CDR1 SGHVS and CDR2 FNYEAQ. V shed 1 base, J shed 6 bases, and the junction held 1 base outside the gene matches. The CDR3 length is 15 residues. CDR3 DNA: TGTGCCAGCAGCTTAGAACTAGCGGGAGGGGATACGCAGTATTTT. It encodes CASSLELAGGDTQYF.

In its sample, this clonotype was seen many times. V usage is TRBV30 and J usage is TRBJ2-5; 7 bases match TRBD2. The V gene's germline CDR1 is GTSNPN and CDR2 SVGIG (reference sequence). J was trimmed by 5 bases and V by 0 bases; bases with no gene match: 9. CDR3 size: 15 residues. The CDR3 DNA follows: TGTGCCTGGAGTGTACGGGGCGGGAGTAGGGAGACCCAGTACTTC. Protein: CAWSVRGGSRETQYF.

In its sample, this clonotype was seen many times. The chain couples TRBV2 to TRBJ2-7, with TRBD1 matching 8 bases. With V trimmed by 6 bases and J by 2 bases, 9 bases remained unmatched. The CDR3 extends over 15 amino acids. Germline-derived CDR1 and CDR2 are SNHLY and FYNNEI. For the CDR3, the DNA is TGTGCCAGCAGCCAACCCGGGACAGGTCCCTACGAGCAGTACTTC. Its translation is CASSQPGTGPYEQYF.

The count of this clonotype is one. The rearrangement uses TRBV10-2 and TRBJ1-1; possibly TRBD1 for D (5 bases). CDR1 and CDR2 from the germline V gene are WSHSY and SAAADI. The CDR3 is made up of 12 amino acids. Trimming took off 5 bases at V and 6 bases at J, with 10 bases between the two ends. For the CDR3, the DNA is TGCGCCAGCAGTTACAGGTTCGCTGAAGCTTTCTTT. Its protein product is CASSYRFAEAFF.

This sequence joins TRBV12-3 or TRBV12-4 and TRBJ1-3; 12 positions match TRBD1. This CDR3 is 16 amino acids long. V was pared by 0 bases and J by 4 bases, with 1 base of the junction left unmatched. The CDR3 is CASSLAGQGAGNTIYF. The CDR3 nucleotides read TGTGCCAGCAGTTTAGCGGGACAGGGGGCCGGAAACACCATATATTTT.

The rearrangement joins TRBV7-9 to TRBJ2-4, with D perhaps matching TRBD1 (6 bases). CDR3 length: 17 residues. V was clipped by 0 bases and J by 2 bases, with 14 bases between them. Germline V gene data show CDR1 as SEHNR and CDR2 as FQNEAQ (reference sequence). CDR3 amino acids: CASSLAQAQGTKNIQYF. The CDR3 coding sequence is TGTGCCAGCAGCTTAGCGCAGGCACAGGGCACCAAAAACATTCAGTACTTC.

This clonotype occurred many times. The V and J genes are TRBV12-3 or TRBV12-4 and TRBJ2-7; D gene uncertain. This CDR3 contains 13 residues. Trimming removed 3 bases from V and 5 bases from J, with 11 bases in between. The CDR3 loop reads CASSFRLVDEQYF. CDR3 DNA: TGTGCCAGCAGTTTTCGTCTAGTAGACGAGCAGTACTTC.

This clonotype was seen many times. This chain uses TRBV28 with TRBJ2-7, with 13 bases matching TRBD2. V gave up 7 bases and J gave up 3 bases; unmatched junction bases: 3. CDR1 is MDHEN, CDR2 SYDVKM, per germline. The CDR3 extends over 14 amino acids. This CDR3 reads CASIGTSGIYEQYF. CDR3 DNA: TGTGCCAGCATTGGGACTAGCGGGATCTACGAGCAGTACTTC.

This clonotype was observed many times. V gene TRBV2 combines with J gene TRBJ2-5, with 8 positions matching TRBD1. V dropped 1 base and J dropped 5; count of bases not matched to a gene: 9. Germline V gives CDR1 SNHLY, CDR2 FYNNEI. The CDR3 contains 16 residues. As DNA, the CDR3 is TGTGCCAGCAGTGAAGACCGGGCAGGGGGCCGGGAGACCCAGTACTTC. Its translation: CASSEDRAGGRETQYF.

V gene TRBV7-2 combines with J gene TRBJ2-2; D is unresolved. Germline assignment: CDR1 SGHTA and CDR2 FQGNSA. The CDR3 extends over 15 amino acids. Trimming removed 1 base from V and 4 bases from J, with 10 bases in between. CDR3 sequence: CASSLEPARTGELFF. As DNA, the CDR3 is TGTGCCAGCAGCTTAGAGCCCGCACGCACCGGGGAGCTGTTTTTT.

This clonotype was observed a handful of times. The rearrangement uses TRBV10-3 and TRBJ2-7, with TRBD2 as a possible D gene (6 bases). Between the trimmed V and J ends, which lost 10 bases and 0 bases, there was a span of 13 bases. The CDR3 is made up of 13 amino acids. Germline V gives CDR1 ENHRY, CDR2 SYGVKD. The CDR3 DNA reads as TGTGCCAGCAGACTAGGAAGCTCCTACGAGCAGTACTTC. Amino acids: CASRLGSSYEQYF.

This clonotype has more than one count but fewer than ten. The chain links TRBV6-1 to TRBJ2-5; 13 bases match TRBD2. Trimming took 5 bases from V and 4 from J; bases not matched to a gene: 7. Per germline, CDR1 MNHNS and CDR2 SASEGT. The CDR3 extends over 16 amino acids. Written as DNA, the CDR3 is TGTGCCAGCAGTCTCGGACTAGCGGGAGTCGGAGAGACCCAGTACTTC. This sequence encodes CASSLGLAGVGETQYF.

This clonotype was counted between two and nine times. The chain recombines TRBV29-1 with TRBJ2-7; the match to TRBD1 covers 7 bases. The trim removed 1 base at V and 3 bases at J, leaving 3 bases unmatched. CDR3 length equals 13 residues. Germline assignment: CDR1 SQVTM and CDR2 ANQGSEA. CDR3 DNA sequence: TGCAGCGTTGAAGGGCAGGGGGACTACGAGCAGTACTTC. Encoded protein: CSVEGQGDYEQYF.

This clonotype turned up a few times. This chain uses TRBV11-1 with TRBJ2-1; D is unresolved. V lost 6 bases and J 7 bases, leaving 19 bases between the germline ends. From germline, CDR1 is SGHAT and CDR2 FQDESV (reference sequence). The CDR3 runs 15 residues. CDR3 protein: CASRSPWSRWNEQFF. The CDR3 nucleotides are TGTGCCAGCAGATCCCCTTGGTCTCGTTGGAATGAGCAGTTCTTC.

The table lists this clonotype with many counts. The V call is TRBV5-4, the J call TRBJ1-1; D unresolved. V was trimmed by 1 base and J by 0 bases, leaving 4 bases between them. CDR3 length: 13 residues. The germline gives CDR1 SGHNT, CDR2 YYREEE (reference sequence). The CDR3: CASSLMMNTEAFF. The CDR3, as DNA: TGTGCCAGCAGCTTGATGATGAACACTGAAGCTTTCTTT.

This clonotype was seen a few times. The chain couples TRBV7-9 to TRBJ2-2; D might be TRBD1 (6 bases). Trimming took 11 bases from V and 0 from J, leaving 13 bases between them. CDR3 length: 14 amino acids. Germline V CDR1 and CDR2: SEHNR, FQNEAQ (reference sequence). The CDR3 loop reads CAGNGQPNTGELFF. CDR3 DNA sequence: TGTGCCGGCAATGGACAGCCGAACACCGGGGAGCTGTTTTTT.

This clonotype occurred many times. This chain links TRBV4-1 with TRBJ2-7; the D gene could be TRBD1 or TRBD2 (7 bases each). The germline V gene has CDR1 MGHRA and CDR2 YSYEKL. The CDR3 extends over 16 amino acids. The ends were cut back, 0 bases at V and 2 bases at J, with 14 bases in the middle. The CDR3 is CASSQEGGTVTYEQYF. CDR3 bases: TGCGCCAGCAGCCAAGAGGGGGGGACAGTTACCTACGAGCAGTACTTC.